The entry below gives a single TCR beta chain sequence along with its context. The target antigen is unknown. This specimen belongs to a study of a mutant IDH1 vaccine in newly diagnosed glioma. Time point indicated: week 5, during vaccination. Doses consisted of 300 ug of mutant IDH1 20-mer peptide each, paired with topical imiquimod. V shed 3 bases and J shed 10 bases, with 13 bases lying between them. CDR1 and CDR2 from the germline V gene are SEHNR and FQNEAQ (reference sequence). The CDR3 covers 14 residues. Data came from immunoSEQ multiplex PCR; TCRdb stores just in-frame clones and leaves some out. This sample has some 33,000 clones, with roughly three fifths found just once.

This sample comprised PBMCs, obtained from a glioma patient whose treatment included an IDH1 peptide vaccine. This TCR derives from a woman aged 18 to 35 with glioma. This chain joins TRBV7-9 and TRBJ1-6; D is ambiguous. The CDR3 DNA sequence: TGTGCCAGCAGCTTGCAGGACCCCGGATCACCCCTCCACTTT. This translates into CASSLQDPGSPLHF.